Shown below are 6 T cell receptor beta chains from a single sample sequenced in a study of T-cell memory formation after mild COVID-19. TCRdb ran MiXCR on the 5' RACE reads and lists one entry per CDR3 protein. The sample includes about 290,000 distinct CDR3 sequences, roughly 15% of them seen just once. Sequencing used PBMCs or a T cell subset sorted from them (not recorded which). The source is a man between 18 and 29 years old who had mild COVID-19 (a few samples of this study predate the infection). Cell type and time point are not known.

The chain recombines TRBV18 with TRBJ1-6; no firm D call. The CDR3 covers 16 residues. Germline CDR1 KGHSH, CDR2 LQKENI. V was clipped by 3 bases and J by 5 bases, with 14 bases between them. In DNA form, the CDR3 reads TGTGCCAGCTCACCGCAGGAGACACAAAATAATTCACCCCTCCACTTT. Translated, it gives CASSPQETQNNSPLHF.

The V call is TRBV29-1, the J call TRBJ1-6; 7 bases fit TRBD1. Unmatched junction bases numbered 4, after V lost 5 bases and J lost 9 bases. The CDR3 runs 12 residues. Germline assignment: CDR1 SQVTM and CDR2 ANQGSEA. The CDR3 region has the DNA TGCAGCGTTACGGACAGGCTTTCACCCCTCCACTTT. Its protein is CSVTDRLSPLHF.

This clonotype was seen a handful of times. The chain carries TRBV7-2 and TRBJ2-3; TRBD2 aligns across 9 bases. CDR1 SGHTA and CDR2 FQGNSA come from the germline V gene. This CDR3 contains 15 residues. The trim removed 5 bases at V and 6 bases at J, leaving 9 bases unmatched. The CDR3 here is CASSETSGLGDTQYF. CDR3 coding DNA: TGTGCCAGCAGCGAGACTAGCGGTCTAGGGGATACGCAGTATTTT.

The V gene is TRBV6-5, the J gene TRBJ2-5; no clear D. This CDR3 has 11 amino acids. CDR1 and CDR2 from the germline V gene are MNHEY and SVGAGI. Trimming took 8 bases from V and 3 from J, leaving 7 bases between them. For the CDR3, the DNA is TGTGCCAGCGGGCCGAAAGAGACCCAGTACTTC. This gives the protein CASGPKETQYF.

The V gene is TRBV10-3, the J gene TRBJ1-2, with 10 bases identical to TRBD1. Germline V gene lookup returns CDR1 ENHRY and CDR2 SYGVKD. The CDR3 runs 12 residues. V trimming: 3 bases; J trimming: 14 bases; junction bases outside the gene matches: 6. Here the CDR3 reads CAISDSGQGVTF. The CDR3 DNA sequence: TGTGCCATCAGTGATTCTGGACAGGGGGTGACCTTC.

This clonotype was picked up many times. The V and J genes are TRBV12-3 or TRBV12-4 and TRBJ1-6, with 7 bases aligning to TRBD1. CDR3 length: 13 residues. Trimming took 4 bases from V and 8 from J; bases not matched to a gene: 2. The CDR3 DNA is TGTGCCAGCAGTTGGGACAGAGATTCACCCCTCCACTTT. Translation gives CASSWDRDSPLHF.